This TCR beta chain originates from a study of shared clonotypes between healthy human individuals. As for this clone: Its antigen is as yet unknown.

Study results and caveats: Naive subsets generally exceeded memory subsets in estimated richness.

Profiled with immunoSEQ multiplex PCR; TCRdb holds only in-frame clones, not every one. The sample has 650,000 to 800,000 clones, just under 75% seen once. Source material: memory CD4+ T cells sorted from blood. The subset denotes: CD45RA-negative fraction. This TCR was sampled from a woman younger than 45 in good health.

This CDR3 reads CSAARSYEQYF. In nucleotides, the CDR3 is TGCAGTGCCGCGCGTTCCTACGAGCAGTACTTC. The J gene is TRBJ2-7, the V gene TRBV20-1; no clear D gene. Trimming took off 6 bases at V and 1 base at J, with 7 bases between the two ends. This CDR3 has 11 residues. Germline-derived CDR1 and CDR2 are DFQATT and SNEGSKA (reference sequence).